The source of this T cell receptor beta chain is a study of T cell repertoires in cytomegalovirus infection. Study observations and caveats: Using cumulative public TCR beta family frequency, the authors identified those who carried CMV together with the relevant HLA.

The germline gives CDR1 SGHVS, CDR2 FQNEAQ. The V end was cut by 7 bases, the J end by 2 bases, with 18 bases between. The CDR3 is 15 amino acids. This clonotype was counted many times. The antigen is undetermined. MiXCR was run by TCRdb on the reads, yielding one entry per CDR3 protein. The sample shows about 700,000 distinct CDR3 sequences, 30% to 35% of them seen only once. Material: cultured PBMCs, obtained from culture after CMV antigen stimulation. The sequence was obtained from a human donor in good health (CMV status not recorded). Some clones in this sample may be carry-over from other donors' samples. The chain carries TRBV7-8 and TRBJ2-7; D is possibly TRBD1 (5 bases). The CDR3 loop reads CASKKGAGRPYEQYF. DNA of the CDR3: TGTGCCAGCAAAAAAGGGGCTGGCAGGCCCTACGAGCAGTACTTC.